A single sample is the source of the 8 T cell receptor beta chains below, sequenced in a study of blood T cell repertoires in COVID-19. Repertoires were generated with immunoSEQ multiplex PCR, while TCRdb's copy carries only in-frame clones and drops some. The table shows about 110,000 clones, with 75% to 90% occurring only once. The sequenced sample was peripheral blood. The receptor set was obtained from a woman aged 80 or older with acute or convalescent COVID-19.

This chain connects TRBV10-3 to TRBJ1-2; a possible D gene is TRBD1 (6 bases). Looked up from germline, CDR1 is ENHRY and CDR2 is SYGVKD. The CDR3 has 13 residues. V was cut by 2 bases and J by 8 bases, with 12 bases left in between. CDR3 sequence reads: CAISERQGLGYTF. The CDR3 nucleotides read TGTGCCATCAGTGAGCGTCAGGGGTTAGGCTACACCTTC.

In its sample, this clone was seen a few times. The germline gene is not matched at one end of the junction; a read error may be the cause. The chain is built from TRBV7-2 and TRBJ1-1, with D uncertain. The germline V gene encodes CDR1 SGHTA and CDR2 FQGNSA. The CDR3 runs to 15 residues. The CDR3 bases are TGTGCCAGCAGCTTAGCCGCGTCCTGGAACGGAGAAGTTTTCTTT. Residues: CASSLAASWNGEVFF.

This clone has only one observation. The rearrangement links TRBV24-1 to TRBJ1-6; tentatively, D is TRBD1 (6 bases). The ends were cut back, 3 bases at V and 0 bases at J, with 17 bases in the middle. Germline V lookup: CDR1 KGHDR, CDR2 SFDVKD. This CDR3 is built from 19 residues. CDR3 bases: TGTGCCACCAGTGATGAACTCACAGGGCCCAGCTCCTATAATTCACCCCTCCACTTT. This codes for CATSDELTGPSSYNSPLHF.

The J gene is TRBJ1-2, the V gene TRBV12-5, with D possibly being TRBD1 (5 bases). Per germline, CDR1 LGHNT and CDR2 FRNRAP. The CDR3 is 14 residues long. V lost 1 base to trimming and J lost 2 bases, with 8 bases between them. CDR3 protein: CASGLDRQNYGYTF. CDR3 DNA sequence: TGTGCTAGTGGTTTGGACCGACAGAACTATGGCTACACCTTC.

CDR3 in DNA: TGCGCCAGCAGCTTAGTAGCGGGGGGCCAAGAGACCCAGTACTTC. Residues: CASSLVAGGQETQYF. V usage is TRBV5-1 and J usage is TRBJ2-5; 10 nucleotides line up with TRBD2. This CDR3 spans 15 amino acids. Per the germline V gene, CDR1 is SGHRS and CDR2 is YFSETQ. The ends lost 2 bases at V and 1 base at J; junction bases unmatched: 2.

V usage is TRBV6-5 and J usage is TRBJ2-7; D may be TRBD1 (6 bases). The ends were cut back, 5 bases at V and 6 bases at J, with 11 bases in the middle. From germline, CDR1 is MNHEY and CDR2 SVGAGI. The CDR3 runs 12 residues. The CDR3 nucleotides are TGTGCCAGCAGTACCCAGGGGCTCGAGCAGTACTTC. It translates to CASSTQGLEQYF.

In regard to this clone: At one end the junction does not follow the germline gene, possibly because of a read error. This chain joins TRBV20-1 and TRBJ1-2; the D gene is possibly TRBD1 (5 bases). Per germline, CDR1 DFQATT and CDR2 SNEGSKA (reference sequence). The CDR3 covers 10 residues. The CDR3 DNA reads TGCACCTCAGGAGGGGTAGAACGCGCCTTC. Translated: CTSGGVERAF.

The rearrangement uses TRBV6-5 and TRBJ2-7; 9 bases are a match to TRBD1. This CDR3 region has 16 residues. The V gene end was trimmed by 0 bases and the J gene end by 0 bases; junction bases not matched to a gene: 3. Germline V gene lookup returns CDR1 MNHEY and CDR2 SVGAGI. CDR3 in amino acids: CASSYSGQGISYEQYF. In DNA, the CDR3 is TGTGCCAGCAGTTACTCGGGACAGGGAATCTCCTACGAGCAGTACTTC.